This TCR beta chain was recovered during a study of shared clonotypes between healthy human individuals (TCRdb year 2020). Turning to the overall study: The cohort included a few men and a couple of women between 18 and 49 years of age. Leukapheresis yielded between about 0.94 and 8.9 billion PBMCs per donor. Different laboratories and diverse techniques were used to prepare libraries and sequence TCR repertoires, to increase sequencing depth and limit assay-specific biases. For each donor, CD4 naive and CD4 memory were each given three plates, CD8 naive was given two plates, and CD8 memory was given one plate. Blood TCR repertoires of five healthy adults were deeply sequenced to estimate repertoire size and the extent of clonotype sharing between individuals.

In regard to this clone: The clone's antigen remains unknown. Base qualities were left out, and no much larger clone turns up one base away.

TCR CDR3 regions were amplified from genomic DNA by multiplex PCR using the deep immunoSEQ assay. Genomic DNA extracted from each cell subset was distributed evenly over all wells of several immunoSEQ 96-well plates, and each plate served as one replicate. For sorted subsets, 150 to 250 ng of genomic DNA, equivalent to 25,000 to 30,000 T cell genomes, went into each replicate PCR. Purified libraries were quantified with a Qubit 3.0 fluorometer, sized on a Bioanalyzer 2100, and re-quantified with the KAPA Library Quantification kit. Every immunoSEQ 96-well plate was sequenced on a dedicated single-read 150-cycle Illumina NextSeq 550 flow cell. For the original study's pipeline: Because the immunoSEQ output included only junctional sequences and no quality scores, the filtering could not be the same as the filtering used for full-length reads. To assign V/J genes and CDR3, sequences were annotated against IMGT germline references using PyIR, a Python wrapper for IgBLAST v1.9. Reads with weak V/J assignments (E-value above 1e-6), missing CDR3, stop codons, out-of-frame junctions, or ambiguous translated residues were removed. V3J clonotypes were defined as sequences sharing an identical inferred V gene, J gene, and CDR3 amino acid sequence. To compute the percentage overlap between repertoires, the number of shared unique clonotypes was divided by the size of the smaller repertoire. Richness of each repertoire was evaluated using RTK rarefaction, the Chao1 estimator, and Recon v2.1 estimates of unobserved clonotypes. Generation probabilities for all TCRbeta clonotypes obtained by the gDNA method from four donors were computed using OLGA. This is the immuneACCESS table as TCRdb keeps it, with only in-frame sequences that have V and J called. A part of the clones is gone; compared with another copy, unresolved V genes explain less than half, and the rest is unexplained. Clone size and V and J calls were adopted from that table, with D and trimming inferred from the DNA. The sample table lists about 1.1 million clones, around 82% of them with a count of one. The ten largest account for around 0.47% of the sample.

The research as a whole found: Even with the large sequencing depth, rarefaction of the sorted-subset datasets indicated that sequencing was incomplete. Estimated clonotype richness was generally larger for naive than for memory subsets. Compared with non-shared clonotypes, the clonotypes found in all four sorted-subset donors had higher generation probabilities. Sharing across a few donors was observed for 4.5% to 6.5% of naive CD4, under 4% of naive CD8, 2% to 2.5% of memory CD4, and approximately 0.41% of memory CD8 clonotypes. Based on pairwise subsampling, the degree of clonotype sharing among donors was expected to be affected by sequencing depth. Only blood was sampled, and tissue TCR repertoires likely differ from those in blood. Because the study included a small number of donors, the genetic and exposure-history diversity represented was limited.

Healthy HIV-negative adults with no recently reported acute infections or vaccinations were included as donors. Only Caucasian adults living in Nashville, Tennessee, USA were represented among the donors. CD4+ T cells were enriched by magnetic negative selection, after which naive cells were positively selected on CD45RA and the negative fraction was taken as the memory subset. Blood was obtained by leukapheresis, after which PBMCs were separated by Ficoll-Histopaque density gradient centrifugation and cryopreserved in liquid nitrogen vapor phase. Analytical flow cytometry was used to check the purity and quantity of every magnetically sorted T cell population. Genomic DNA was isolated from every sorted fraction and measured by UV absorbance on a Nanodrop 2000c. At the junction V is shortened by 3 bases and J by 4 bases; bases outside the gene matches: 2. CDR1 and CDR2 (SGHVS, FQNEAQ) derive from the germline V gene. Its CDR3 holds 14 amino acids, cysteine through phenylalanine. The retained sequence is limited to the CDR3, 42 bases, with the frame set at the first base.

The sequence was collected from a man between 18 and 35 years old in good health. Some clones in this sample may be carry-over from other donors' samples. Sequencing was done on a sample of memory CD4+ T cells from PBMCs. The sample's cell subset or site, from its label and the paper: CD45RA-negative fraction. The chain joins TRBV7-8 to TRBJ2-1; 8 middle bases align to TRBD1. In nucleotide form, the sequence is TGTGCCAGCAGCTTCGGGACAGGATACAATGAGCAGTTCTTC. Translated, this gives CASSFGTGYNEQFF.